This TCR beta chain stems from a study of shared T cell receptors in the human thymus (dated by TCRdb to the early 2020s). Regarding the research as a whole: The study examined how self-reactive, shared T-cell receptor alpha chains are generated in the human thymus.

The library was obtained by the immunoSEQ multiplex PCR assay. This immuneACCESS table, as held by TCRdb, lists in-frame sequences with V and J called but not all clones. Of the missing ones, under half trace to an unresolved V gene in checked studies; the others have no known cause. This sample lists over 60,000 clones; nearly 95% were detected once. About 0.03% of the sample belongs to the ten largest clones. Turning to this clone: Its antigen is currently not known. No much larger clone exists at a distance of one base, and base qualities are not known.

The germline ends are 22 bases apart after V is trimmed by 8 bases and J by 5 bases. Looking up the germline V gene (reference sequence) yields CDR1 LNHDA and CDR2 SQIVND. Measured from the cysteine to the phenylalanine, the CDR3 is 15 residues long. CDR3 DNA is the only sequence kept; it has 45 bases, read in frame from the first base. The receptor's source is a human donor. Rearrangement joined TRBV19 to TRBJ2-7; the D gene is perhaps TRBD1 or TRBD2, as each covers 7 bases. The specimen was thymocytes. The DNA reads TGTGCCAGTGGGGAGGGGGCGACAAGAATTAACGAGCAGTACTTC. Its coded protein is CASGEGATRINEQYF.